The 10 T cell receptor beta chains listed next were all sequenced from one sample in a study of blood T cell repertoires in COVID-19. Here immunoSEQ multiplex PCR was the method, and the copy in TCRdb shows in-frame clones only, minus some. Of around 180,000 clones in the sample, roughly 84% are singletons; the top ten hold over 9.5%. Sequencing was carried out using peripheral blood. The receptors originated from an elderly woman with active or convalescent COVID-19.

In its sample, this clone was seen a few times. This chain connects TRBV5-6 to TRBJ2-7; TRBD2 might be the D (6 bases). This CDR3 has 14 amino acids. Germline CDR1 SGHDT, CDR2 YYEEEE. Trimming removed 0 bases at V and 3 bases at J, with 10 bases between. The DNA for the CDR3 is TGTGCCAGCAGCTTGGGACTAGGGAACTACGAGCAGTACTTC. The encoded protein is CASSLGLGNYEQYF.

The chain combines TRBV5-1 with TRBJ2-2; no clear D gene. In germline, CDR1 is SGHRS, CDR2 YFSETQ. CDR3 length equals 15 residues. V was trimmed by 0 bases and J by 7 bases, leaving 13 bases between them. DNA for the CDR3: TGCGCCAGCAGCTTGGACAACCCTCCGGGCGGGGAGCTGTTTTTT. Translation gives CASSLDNPPGGELFF.

The chain has TRBV4-1 and TRBJ2-3, with D unclear. The CDR3 sequence is 17 residues long. Deletions cut 0 bases from V and 1 base from J, with 14 bases between. Germline assignment: CDR1 MGHRA and CDR2 YSYEKL. The CDR3, as DNA: TGCGCCAGCAGCCAAGATTTGGCCTCTCTGGGCACAGATACGCAGTATTTT. Encoded protein: CASSQDLASLGTDTQYF.

The chain has TRBV7-8 and TRBJ2-1; 7 bases match TRBD1. The ends lost 6 bases at V and 4 bases at J; junction bases unmatched: 3. This CDR3 has 13 amino acids. Germline values: CDR1 SGHVS, CDR2 FQNEAQ. CDR3 in amino acids: CASSRDRYNEQFF. The CDR3 coding sequence is TGTGCCAGCAGTCGGGACAGATACAATGAGCAGTTCTTC. Full variable domain (outside the CDR3, taken from reference TRBV7-8 and TRBJ2-1): GAGVSQSPRYKVAKRGQDVALRCDPISGHVSLFWYQQALGQGPEFLTYFQNEAQLDKSGLPSDRFFAERPEGSVSTLKIQRTQQEDSAVYLCASSRDRYNEQFFGPGTRLTVL.

The CDR3 reads CAWSIVTGVNQPQHF. Here the CDR3 DNA reads TGTGCCTGGAGTATCGTCACAGGCGTAAATCAGCCCCAGCATTTT. This chain links TRBV30 with TRBJ1-5, with D perhaps matching TRBD1 (5 bases). Germline values: CDR1 GTSNPN, CDR2 SVGIG (reference sequence). Trimming pared 2 bases from V and 4 bases from J, leaving 15 bases between. CDR3 length equals 15 residues.

J is TRBJ2-1 and V is TRBV30; TRBD1 agrees at 9 bases. V gave up 3 bases and J gave up 3 bases; unmatched junction bases: 12. CDR1 and CDR2 from the germline V gene are GTSNPN and SVGIG (reference sequence). CDR3 size: 17 residues. The CDR3 DNA sequence: TGTGCCTGGAGCTCATTCAACCGGGACAGGGACTACAATGAGCAGTTCTTC. Its translation: CAWSSFNRDRDYNEQFF.

V gene TRBV5-1 combines with J gene TRBJ2-1; 10 positions agree with TRBD2. Germline trimming cut 0 bases from V and 6 bases from J; bases unmatched to any gene: 6. The CDR3 extends over 16 amino acids. Germline values: CDR1 SGHRS, CDR2 YFSETQ. The CDR3 region has the DNA TGCGCCAGCAGCTTGGGGGTTGCTAGCGGGAGCAATGAGCAGTTCTTC. Its translation is CASSLGVASGSNEQFF.

The gene calls are TRBV7-9 and TRBJ1-3, with D perhaps TRBD1 (5 bases). V was trimmed by 5 bases and J by 0 bases, leaving 17 bases between them. Germline V CDR1 and CDR2: SEHNR, FQNEAQ (reference sequence). This CDR3 has 17 amino acids. CDR3 in amino acids: CASSLPAGTYSGNTIYF. CDR3 coding DNA: TGTGCCAGCAGCCTCCCGGCAGGGACTTACTCTGGAAACACCATATATTTT. The full variable domain, rest sourced from reference TRBV7-9 and TRBJ1-3, is DTGVSQNPRHKITKRGQNVTFRCDPISEHNRLYWYRQTLGQGPEFLTYFQNEAQLEKSRLLSDRFSAERPKGSFSTLEIQRTEQGDSAMYLCASSLPAGTYSGNTIYFGEGSWLTVV.

V gene TRBV7-6 combines with J gene TRBJ2-1; 8 bases map to TRBD2. V shed 4 bases and J 0 bases; nucleotides not matched to a gene: 5. This CDR3 comprises 16 residues. Germline CDR1 reads SGHVS; CDR2 reads FNYEAQ. CDR3 coding DNA: TGTGCCAGCAGCTCACGGGGGACTAGCTCCTACAATGAGCAGTTCTTC. Residues: CASSSRGTSSYNEQFF.

This chain joins TRBV4-2 and TRBJ2-1; 7 bases map to TRBD2. Per the germline V gene, CDR1 is LGHNA and CDR2 is YNFKEQ. Trimming at V came to 2 bases and at J to 5 bases, leaving 6 bases not matched to a gene. The CDR3 spans 15 residues. CDR3 nucleotide sequence: TGTGCCAGCAGCCAACCACCGGGACTAAACAATGAGCAGTTCTTC. Residues: CASSQPPGLNNEQFF.